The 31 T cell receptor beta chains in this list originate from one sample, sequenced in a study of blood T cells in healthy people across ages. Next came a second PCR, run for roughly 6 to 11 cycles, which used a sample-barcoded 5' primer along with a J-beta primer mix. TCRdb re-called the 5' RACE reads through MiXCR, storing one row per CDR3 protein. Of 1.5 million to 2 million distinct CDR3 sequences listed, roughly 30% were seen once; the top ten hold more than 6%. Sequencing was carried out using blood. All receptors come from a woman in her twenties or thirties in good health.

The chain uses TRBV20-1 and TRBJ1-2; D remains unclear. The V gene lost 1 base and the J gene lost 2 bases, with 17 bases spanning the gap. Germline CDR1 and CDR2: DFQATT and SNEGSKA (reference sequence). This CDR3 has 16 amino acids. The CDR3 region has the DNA TGCAGTGCTAGAGTCCCGGCGGGAAGAGAAAACTATGGCTACACCTTC. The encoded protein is CSARVPAGRENYGYTF.

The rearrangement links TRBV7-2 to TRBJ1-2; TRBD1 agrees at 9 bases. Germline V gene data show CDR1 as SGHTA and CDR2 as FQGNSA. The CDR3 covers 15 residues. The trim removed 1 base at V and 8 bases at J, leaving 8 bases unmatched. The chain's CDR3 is CASSLDGTGKGGYTF. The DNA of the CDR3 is TGTGCCAGCAGCTTAGACGGGACAGGGAAGGGCGGCTACACCTTC.

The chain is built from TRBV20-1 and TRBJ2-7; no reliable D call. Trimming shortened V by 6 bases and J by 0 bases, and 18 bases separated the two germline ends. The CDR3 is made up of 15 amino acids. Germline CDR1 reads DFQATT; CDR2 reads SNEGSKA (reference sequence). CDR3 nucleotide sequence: TGCAGTGCCACGGCAGCTACAGCGAGCTCCTACGAGCAGTACTTC. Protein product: CSATAATASSYEQYF.

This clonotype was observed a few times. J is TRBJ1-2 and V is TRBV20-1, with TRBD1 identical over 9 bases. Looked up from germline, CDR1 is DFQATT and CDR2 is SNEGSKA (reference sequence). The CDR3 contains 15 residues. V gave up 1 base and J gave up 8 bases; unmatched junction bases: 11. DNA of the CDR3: TGCAGTGCTAGAGTCCGGGACAGGGTGGACGGGGGCTACACCTTC. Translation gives CSARVRDRVDGGYTF.

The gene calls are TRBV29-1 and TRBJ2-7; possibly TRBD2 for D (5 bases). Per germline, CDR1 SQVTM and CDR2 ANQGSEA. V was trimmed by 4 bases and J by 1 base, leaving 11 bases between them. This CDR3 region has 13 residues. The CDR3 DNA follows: TGCAGCGTTGGGGGAGCCGGGTCCTACGAGCAGTACTTC. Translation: CSVGGAGSYEQYF.

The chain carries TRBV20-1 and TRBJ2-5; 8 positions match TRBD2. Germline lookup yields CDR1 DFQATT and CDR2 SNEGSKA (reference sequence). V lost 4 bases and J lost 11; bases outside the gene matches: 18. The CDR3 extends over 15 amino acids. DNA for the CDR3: TGCAGTGCTAACCTCGCCACGGGAGGGCCTAATGAGCAGTACTTC. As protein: CSANLATGGPNEQYF.

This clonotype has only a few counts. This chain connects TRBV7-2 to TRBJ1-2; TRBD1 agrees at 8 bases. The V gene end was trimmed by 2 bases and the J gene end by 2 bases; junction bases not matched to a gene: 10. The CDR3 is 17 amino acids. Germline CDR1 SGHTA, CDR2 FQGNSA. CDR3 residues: CASSLTGQGGRNYGYTF. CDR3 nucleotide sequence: TGTGCCAGCAGCTTAACCGGACAGGGAGGCCGGAACTATGGCTACACCTTC.

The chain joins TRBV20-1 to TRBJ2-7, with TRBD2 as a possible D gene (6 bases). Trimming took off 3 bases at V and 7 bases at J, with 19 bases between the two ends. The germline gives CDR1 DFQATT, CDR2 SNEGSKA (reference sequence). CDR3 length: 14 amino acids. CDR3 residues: CSARTSGDYNEQYF. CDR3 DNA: TGCAGTGCTAGGACTAGTGGAGACTACAATGAGCAGTACTTC.

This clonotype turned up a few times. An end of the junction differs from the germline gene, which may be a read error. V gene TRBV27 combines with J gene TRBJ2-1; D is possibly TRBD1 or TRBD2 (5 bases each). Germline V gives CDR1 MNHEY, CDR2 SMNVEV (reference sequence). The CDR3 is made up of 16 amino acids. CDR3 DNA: TGTGCCAGTCATACTCACACCAGGGACCCCTACAATGAGCAGGTCTTC. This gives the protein CASHTHTRDPYNEQVF.

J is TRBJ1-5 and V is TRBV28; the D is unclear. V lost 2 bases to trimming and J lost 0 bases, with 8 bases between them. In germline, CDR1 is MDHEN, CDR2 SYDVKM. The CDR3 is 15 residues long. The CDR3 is CASSLRSYSNQPQHF. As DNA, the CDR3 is TGTGCCAGCAGTTTAAGGAGTTATAGCAATCAGCCCCAGCATTTT.

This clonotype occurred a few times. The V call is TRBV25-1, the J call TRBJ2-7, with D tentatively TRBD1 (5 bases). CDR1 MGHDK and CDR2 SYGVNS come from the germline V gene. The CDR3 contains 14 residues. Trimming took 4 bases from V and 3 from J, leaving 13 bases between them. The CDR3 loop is CASSAGIGDYEQYF. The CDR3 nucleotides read TGTGCCAGCAGTGCCGGTATAGGGGACTACGAGCAGTACTTC.

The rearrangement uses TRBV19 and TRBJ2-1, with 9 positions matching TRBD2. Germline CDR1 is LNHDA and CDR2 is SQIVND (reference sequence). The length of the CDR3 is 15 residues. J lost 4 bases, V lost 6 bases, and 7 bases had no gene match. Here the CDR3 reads CASRETSGLYNEQFF. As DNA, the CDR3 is TGTGCCAGTAGGGAGACTAGCGGACTTTACAATGAGCAGTTCTTC.

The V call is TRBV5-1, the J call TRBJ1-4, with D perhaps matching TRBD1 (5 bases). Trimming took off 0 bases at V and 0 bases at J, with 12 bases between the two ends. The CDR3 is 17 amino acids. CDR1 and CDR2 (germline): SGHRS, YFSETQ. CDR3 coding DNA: TGCGCCAGCAGCTTGGTGGGGACGCCTGCAACTAATGAAAAACTGTTTTTT. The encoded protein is CASSLVGTPATNEKLFF.

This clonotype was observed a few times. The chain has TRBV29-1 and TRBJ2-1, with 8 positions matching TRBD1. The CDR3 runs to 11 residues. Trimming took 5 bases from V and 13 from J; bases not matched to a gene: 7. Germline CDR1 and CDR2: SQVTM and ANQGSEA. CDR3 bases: TGCAGCGTTCAATTAGGACAGGGCCAGTTCTTC. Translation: CSVQLGQGQFF.

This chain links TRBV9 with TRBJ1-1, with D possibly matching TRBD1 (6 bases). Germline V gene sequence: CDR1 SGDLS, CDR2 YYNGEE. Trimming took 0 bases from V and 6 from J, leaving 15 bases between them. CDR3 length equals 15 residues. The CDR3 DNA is TGTGCCAGCAGCGTAGTGAGGGGGGGGCCCGCTGAAGCTTTCTTT. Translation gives CASSVVRGGPAEAFF.

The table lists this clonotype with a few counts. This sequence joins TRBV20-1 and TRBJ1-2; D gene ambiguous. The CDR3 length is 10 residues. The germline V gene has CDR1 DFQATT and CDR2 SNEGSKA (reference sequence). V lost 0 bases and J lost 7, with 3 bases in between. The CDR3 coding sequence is TGCAGTGCTAGAGATCGTGGCTACACCTTC. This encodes CSARDRGYTF.

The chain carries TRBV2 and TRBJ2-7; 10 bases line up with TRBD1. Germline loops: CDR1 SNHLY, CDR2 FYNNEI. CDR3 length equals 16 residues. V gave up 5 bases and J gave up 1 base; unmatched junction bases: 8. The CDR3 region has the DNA TGTGCCAGCAGTTCTCCGGGACAGGGGCCTTCCTACGAGCAGTACTTC. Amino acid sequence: CASSSPGQGPSYEQYF. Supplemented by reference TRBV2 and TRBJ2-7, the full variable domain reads EPEVTQTPSHQVTQMGQEVILRCVPISNHLYFYWYRQILGQKVEFLVSFYNNEISEKSEIFDDQFSVERPDGSNFTLKIRSTKLEDSAMYFCASSSPGQGPSYEQYFGPGTRLTVT.

The CDR3 DNA reads TGTGCCAGCAGCAACACTGAACAAGAGACCCAGTACTTC. It is translated as CASSNTEQETQYF. This rearrangement joins TRBV12-3 or TRBV12-4 to TRBJ2-5; no clear D gene. Deletions cut 6 bases from V and 2 bases from J, with 10 bases between. The length of the CDR3 is 13 residues.

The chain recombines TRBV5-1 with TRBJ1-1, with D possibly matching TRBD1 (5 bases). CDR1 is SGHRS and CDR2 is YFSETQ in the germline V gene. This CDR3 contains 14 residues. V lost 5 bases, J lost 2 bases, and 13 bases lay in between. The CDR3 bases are TGCGCCAGCAGTGAGGCGGACAAAAACACTGAAGCTTTCTTT. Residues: CASSEADKNTEAFF.

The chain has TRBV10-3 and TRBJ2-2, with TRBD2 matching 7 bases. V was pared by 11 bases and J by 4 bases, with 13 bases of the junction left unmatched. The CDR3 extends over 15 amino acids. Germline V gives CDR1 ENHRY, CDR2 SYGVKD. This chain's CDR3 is CAVASGTMSTGELFF. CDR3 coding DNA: TGTGCCGTCGCGTCCGGGACTATGAGCACCGGGGAGCTGTTTTTT.

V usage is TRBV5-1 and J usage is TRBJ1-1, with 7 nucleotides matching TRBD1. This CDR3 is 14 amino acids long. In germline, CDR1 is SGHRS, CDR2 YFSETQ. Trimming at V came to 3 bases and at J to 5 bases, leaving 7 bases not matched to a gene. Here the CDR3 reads CASSWGTAGTEAFF. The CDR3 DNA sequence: TGCGCCAGCAGCTGGGGGACAGCGGGAACTGAAGCTTTCTTT.

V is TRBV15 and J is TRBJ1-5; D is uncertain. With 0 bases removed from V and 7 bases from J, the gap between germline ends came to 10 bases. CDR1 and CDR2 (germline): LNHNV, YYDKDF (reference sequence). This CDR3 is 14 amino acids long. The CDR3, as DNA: TGTGCCACCAGCAGAGATTTCTCGAACCAGCCCCAGCATTTT. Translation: CATSRDFSNQPQHF.

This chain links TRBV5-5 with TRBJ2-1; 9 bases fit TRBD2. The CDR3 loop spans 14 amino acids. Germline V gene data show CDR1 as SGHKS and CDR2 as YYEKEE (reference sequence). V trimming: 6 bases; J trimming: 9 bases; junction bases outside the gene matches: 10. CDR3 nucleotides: TGTGCCAGCAACCCGGGACTAGCACGAAGTGAGCAGTTCTTC. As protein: CASNPGLARSEQFF.

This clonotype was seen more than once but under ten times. The DNA of the CDR3 is TGCGCCAGCAGCCGACAGGGGGGGAATAATGAAAAACTGTTTTTT. As protein: CASSRQGGNNEKLFF. The chain employs TRBV5-1 and TRBJ1-4; 9 nucleotides align to TRBD1. There are 15 residues in the CDR3. J lost 4 bases, V lost 4 bases, and 5 bases had no gene match. Per germline, CDR1 SGHRS and CDR2 YFSETQ. Together with reference TRBV5-1 and TRBJ1-4, the CDR3 gives the full variable domain: KAGVTQTPRYLIKTRGQQVTLSCSPISGHRSVSWYQQTPGQGLQFLFEYFSETQRNKGNFPGRFSGRQFSNSRSEMNVSTLELGDSALYLCASSRQGGNNEKLFFGSGTQLSVL.

This CDR3 is CATSGHSGNEQFF. For the CDR3, the DNA is TGTGCCACCAGTGGTCATAGCGGGAATGAGCAGTTCTTC. V usage is TRBV24-1 and J usage is TRBJ2-1; 7 bases map to TRBD2. The CDR3 covers 13 residues. V trimming: 5 bases; J trimming: 7 bases; junction bases outside the gene matches: 4. The germline CDR1 and CDR2 sequences are KGHDR and SFDVKD.

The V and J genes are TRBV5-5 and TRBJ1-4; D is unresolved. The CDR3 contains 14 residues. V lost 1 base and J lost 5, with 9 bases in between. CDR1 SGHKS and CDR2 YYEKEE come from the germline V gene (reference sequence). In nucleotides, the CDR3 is TGTGCCAGCAGCTTGTTCCGGTCGAATGAAAAACTGTTTTTT. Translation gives CASSLFRSNEKLFF.

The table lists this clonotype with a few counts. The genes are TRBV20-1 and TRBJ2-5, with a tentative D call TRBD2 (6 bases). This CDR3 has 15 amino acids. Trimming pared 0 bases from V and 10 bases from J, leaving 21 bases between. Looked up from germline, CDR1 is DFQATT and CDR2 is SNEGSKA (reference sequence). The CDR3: CSARDPGRSNRNQYF. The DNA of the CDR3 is TGCAGTGCTAGAGATCCGGGGAGGTCGAATCGTAACCAGTACTTC.

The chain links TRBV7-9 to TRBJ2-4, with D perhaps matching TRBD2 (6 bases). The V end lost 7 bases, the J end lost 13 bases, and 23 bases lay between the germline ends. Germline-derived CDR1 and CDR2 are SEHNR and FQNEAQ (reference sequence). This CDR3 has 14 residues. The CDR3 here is CASIPGGESHEQYF. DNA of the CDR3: TGTGCCAGCATTCCTGGCGGGGAGTCCCATGAGCAGTACTTC.

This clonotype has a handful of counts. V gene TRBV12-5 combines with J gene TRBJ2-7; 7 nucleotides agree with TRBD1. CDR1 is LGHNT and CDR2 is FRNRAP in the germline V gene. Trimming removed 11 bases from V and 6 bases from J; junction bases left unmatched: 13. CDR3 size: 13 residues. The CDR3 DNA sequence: TGTGCTGGATCCGACAGGGAATCCAGCGAGCAGTACTTC. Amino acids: CAGSDRESSEQYF.

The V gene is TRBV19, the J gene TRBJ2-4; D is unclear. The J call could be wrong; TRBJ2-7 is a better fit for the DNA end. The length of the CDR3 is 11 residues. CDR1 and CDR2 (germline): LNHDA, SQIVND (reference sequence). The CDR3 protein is CASSTRREQYF. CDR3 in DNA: TGTGCCAGTAGTACCCGTCGCGAGCAGTACTTC.

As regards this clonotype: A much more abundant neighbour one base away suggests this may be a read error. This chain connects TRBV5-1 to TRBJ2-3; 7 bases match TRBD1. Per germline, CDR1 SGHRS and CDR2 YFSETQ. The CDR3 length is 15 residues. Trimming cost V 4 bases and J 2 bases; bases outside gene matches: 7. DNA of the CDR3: TGCGCCAGCAGCCGAACAGGGGATTACACAGATACGCAGTATTTT. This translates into CASSRTGDYTDTQYF.